Following are 16 T cell receptor beta chains from one sample sequenced in a study of OX40 agonist ivuxolimab in advanced cancers. The method was immunoSEQ multiplex PCR; TCRdb's version includes in-frame clones alone and lacks a portion of them. The table lists 50,000 to 70,000 clones, around nine tenths of them singletons, with around 0.8% in the top ten. The material sequenced was CD4+ or CD8+ T cells sorted from blood, taken in a trial of the OX40 agonist ivuxolimab. The source of these receptors is an adult with an advanced solid tumor such as melanoma, head and neck, liver or kidney cancer.

This clone was detected only once. The chain uses TRBV5-6 and TRBJ1-2; TRBD1 is a possible D gene (6 bases). This CDR3 spans 12 amino acids. V gave up 4 bases and J gave up 5 bases, with 9 bases separating them. Germline CDR1 is SGHDT and CDR2 is YYEEEE. This CDR3 is CASSLTGYGYTF. The CDR3 DNA reads TGTGCCAGCAGCCTCACAGGGTATGGCTACACCTTC.

This clone was detected once. The chain uses TRBV5-1 and TRBJ2-1; 8 bases map to TRBD2. The CDR3 is 15 amino acids. J gave up 7 bases and V 1 base, and 7 bases lay outside the gene matches. The germline CDR1 and CDR2 sequences are SGHRS and YFSETQ. CDR3 in DNA: TGCGCCAGCAGCTTGCCGGGGGGGCCCGGTAATGAGCAGTTCTTC. This gives the protein CASSLPGGPGNEQFF.

The V and J genes are TRBV19 and TRBJ1-1; 7 bases are a match to TRBD1. Germline loops: CDR1 LNHDA, CDR2 SQIVND (reference sequence). The CDR3 spans 15 residues. V dropped 6 bases and J dropped 1; count of bases not matched to a gene: 8. CDR3 protein: CASRGLDRRNTEAFF. DNA of the CDR3: TGTGCCAGTAGGGGATTGGACAGGAGGAACACTGAAGCTTTCTTT.

This clone was observed a single time. CDR3 in amino acids: CASSATRLGTYNEQFF. As DNA, the CDR3 is TGTGCCAGCAGCGCGACCAGACTAGGAACCTACAATGAGCAGTTCTTC. This chain uses TRBV5-6 with TRBJ2-1; possibly TRBD2 for D (6 bases). V was pared by 4 bases and J by 2 bases, with 16 bases between. The CDR3 sequence is 16 residues long. Germline lookup yields CDR1 SGHDT and CDR2 YYEEEE.

This chain links TRBV28 with TRBJ2-3, with 12 bases aligning to TRBD2. Germline V gives CDR1 MDHEN, CDR2 SYDVKM. The CDR3 has 16 residues. Trimming at V came to 3 bases and at J to 5 bases, leaving 6 bases not matched to a gene. The CDR3 DNA follows: TGTGCCAGCAGTTTTGCTAGCGGGGGGGCCATAGATACGCAGTATTTT. As protein: CASSFASGGAIDTQYF.

This clone was seen a few times. The CDR3 is CASSRTEHAAYTF. The CDR3 DNA follows: TGTGCCAGCAGTCGGACAGAACACGCAGCCTACACCTTC. The chain joins TRBV7-6 to TRBJ1-2, with a weak D call TRBD1 (6 bases). CDR3 size: 13 residues. Trimming took off 6 bases at V and 10 bases at J, with 18 bases between the two ends. Germline values: CDR1 SGHVS, CDR2 FNYEAQ.

This clone was counted once. The chain uses TRBV7-3 and TRBJ2-2, with no clear D. The V end lost 0 bases, the J end lost 6 bases, and 5 bases lay between the germline ends. CDR1 is SGHTA and CDR2 is FQGTGA in the germline V gene. The CDR3 spans 13 residues. CDR3 sequence: CASSLTLPGELFF. CDR3 nucleotides: TGTGCCAGCAGCTTAACTTTACCCGGGGAGCTGTTTTTT. The entire variable domain, with the rest obtained from reference TRBV7-3 and TRBJ2-2, is as follows: GAGVSQTPSNKVTEKGKYVELRCDPISGHTALYWYRQSLGQGPEFLIYFQGTGAADDSGLPNDRFFAVRPEGSVSTLKIQRTERGDSAVYLCASSLTLPGELFFGEGSRLTVL.

The genes are TRBV5-1 and TRBJ2-5; D is unclear. Germline CDR1 reads SGHRS; CDR2 reads YFSETQ. The CDR3 length is 13 residues. Trimming pared 2 bases from V and 2 bases from J, leaving 7 bases between. CDR3: CASSFTTQETQYF. The CDR3 coding sequence is TGCGCCAGCAGCTTCACTACACAAGAGACCCAGTACTTC.

V gene TRBV2 combines with J gene TRBJ2-1; 10 bases fit TRBD2. Germline CDR1 is SNHLY and CDR2 is FYNNEI. V trimming: 6 bases; J trimming: 9 bases; junction bases outside the gene matches: 11. The CDR3 extends over 15 amino acids. CDR3 residues: CASRQTSGPFGEQFF. DNA for the CDR3: TGTGCCAGCAGGCAGACTAGCGGGCCCTTTGGTGAGCAGTTCTTC.

This chain uses TRBV9 with TRBJ1-5, with D possibly being TRBD1 (5 bases). This CDR3 comprises 16 residues. V was trimmed by 0 bases and J by 2 bases, leaving 12 bases between them. The germline V gene encodes CDR1 SGDLS and CDR2 YYNGEE. The CDR3 here is CASSVGRGEGNQPQHF. The CDR3 DNA is TGTGCCAGCAGCGTAGGAAGGGGAGAGGGCAATCAGCCCCAGCATTTT.

The genes are TRBV6-1 and TRBJ2-7; D is undetermined. The V end was cut by 2 bases, the J end by 6 bases, with 5 bases between. This CDR3 is 11 amino acids long. Germline lookup yields CDR1 MNHNS and CDR2 SASEGT. The CDR3 DNA reads as TGTGCCAGCAGTGAAATGTCCGAGCAGTACTTC. Encoded protein: CASSEMSEQYF.

The chain recombines TRBV29-1 with TRBJ2-3; D is unclear. Trimming removed 5 bases at V and 7 bases at J, with 7 bases between. The CDR3 has 10 residues. CDR1 is SQVTM and CDR2 is ANQGSEA in the germline V gene. The CDR3 sequence: CSVSSYTQYF. The DNA of the CDR3 is TGCAGCGTTTCTTCGTATACGCAGTATTTT.

This clone was counted once. The rearrangement links TRBV5-4 to TRBJ1-1, with D possibly matching TRBD1 (5 bases). CDR1 is SGHNT and CDR2 is YYREEE in the germline V gene (reference sequence). The CDR3 spans 15 residues. The V end was cut by 4 bases, the J end by 4 bases, with 17 bases between. Here the CDR3 reads CASSASQVTRTEAFF. CDR3 in DNA: TGTGCCAGCAGCGCTTCACAGGTAACGCGCACTGAAGCTTTCTTT.

The chain recombines TRBV7-6 with TRBJ2-1, with 14 bases matching TRBD2. CDR3 length: 15 residues. Germline CDR1 and CDR2: SGHVS and FNYEAQ. J was trimmed by 10 bases and V by 5 bases; bases with no gene match: 7. For the CDR3, the DNA is TGTGCCAGCAGCCTGCAGACTAGCGGGAGGGCCGAGCAGTTCTTC. The encoded protein is CASSLQTSGRAEQFF.

The rearrangement joins TRBV28 to TRBJ1-1, with 8 positions matching TRBD1. This CDR3 comprises 15 residues. Germline V gives CDR1 MDHEN, CDR2 SYDVKM. V shed 5 bases and J 5 bases; nucleotides not matched to a gene: 10. CDR3 region: CASSGPRTGKTEAFF. The CDR3 region has the DNA TGTGCCAGCAGTGGACCCAGGACAGGGAAGACTGAAGCTTTCTTT.

The chain carries TRBV28 and TRBJ1-5; D possibly corresponds to TRBD1 (5 bases). Germline V lookup: CDR1 MDHEN, CDR2 SYDVKM. The CDR3 is 15 residues long. The germline V and J ends were trimmed by 3 bases and 2 bases, with 11 bases remaining between them. This CDR3 reads CASSLPQGGNQPQHF. Here the CDR3 DNA reads TGTGCCAGCAGTTTGCCCCAGGGTGGCAATCAGCCCCAGCATTTT.